The 5 T cell receptor beta chains given below trace back to one sample, sequenced in a study of T cell repertoires in cytomegalovirus infection. TCRdb recomputed calls from the reads with MiXCR, one row per CDR3 protein. The data hold around 740,000 distinct CDR3 sequences, with 35% to 45% observed a single time. The sequenced sample consisted of PBMCs. The receptors were sampled from a human donor in good health (CMV status not recorded). Some clones in this sample may be carry-over from other donors' samples.

The genes are TRBV14 and TRBJ2-1; 9 nucleotides align to TRBD2. Germline lookup yields CDR1 SGHDN and CDR2 FVKESK. This CDR3 is built from 15 residues. Trimming took 0 bases from V and 4 from J; bases not matched to a gene: 1. DNA of the CDR3: TGTGCCAGCAGCCAAGATGCGGGAGGGTACAATGAGCAGTTCTTC. This translates into CASSQDAGGYNEQFF.

The DNA for the CDR3 is TGCAGTGCTGCCCCAGGACAGGGGATTAATTCACCCCTCCACTTT. Amino acids: CSAAPGQGINSPLHF. This rearrangement joins TRBV20-1 to TRBJ1-6; 9 nucleotides line up with TRBD1. Per germline, CDR1 DFQATT and CDR2 SNEGSKA (reference sequence). CDR3 length: 15 amino acids. Germline trimming cut 5 bases from V and 6 bases from J; bases unmatched to any gene: 8.

This chain connects TRBV12-3 or TRBV12-4 to TRBJ1-6; D uncertain. This CDR3 has 13 amino acids. Trimming removed 6 bases at V and 8 bases at J, with 11 bases between. CDR3 sequence (DNA): TGTGCCAGCAGCGCCCGGTGGGATTCACCCCTCCACTTT. Translated: CASSARWDSPLHF.

This sequence joins TRBV4-2 and TRBJ1-5; D is ambiguous. The length of the CDR3 is 15 residues. The germline V and J ends were trimmed by 2 bases and 0 bases, with 8 bases remaining between them. Looked up from germline, CDR1 is LGHNA and CDR2 is YNFKEQ. The CDR3 DNA sequence: TGTGCCAGCAGCCAACTAGGTTATAGCAATCAGCCCCAGCATTTT. Its protein product is CASSQLGYSNQPQHF.

The DNA for the CDR3 is TGTGCCAGCAGCCTTACCGGGACCCTAACAGATACGCAGTATTTT. Translating it yields CASSLTGTLTDTQYF. V is TRBV5-3 and J is TRBJ2-3; D tentatively reads TRBD1 or TRBD2 (5 bases each). TRBV5-3 is annotated as an ORF whose role is uncertain. The CDR3 spans 15 residues. V was cut by 8 bases and J by 3 bases, with 19 bases left in between.